This record covers a single TCR beta chain. Its specificity is not known. V shed 4 bases and J shed 4 bases, with 8 bases lying between them. Germline lookup yields CDR1 LGHDT and CDR2 YNNKEL (reference sequence). CDR3 length equals 12 residues. Produced via immunoSEQ multiplex PCR; TCRdb's table is partial and in-frame only. The sample lists about 55,000 clones; about 89% were seen once. These data come from a study of T cell responses to AZD1222 COVID-19 vaccine. Whole-study results and caveats: Most donors were white British, females outnumbered males, and clonal diversity was possibly underestimated. Repertoire sampling was restricted to post-peak T cell response timepoints. The study found Spike-specific TCR breadth and depth rose after two AZD1222 doses.

V gene TRBV3-1 (or the pseudogene TRBV3-2) combines with J gene TRBJ2-7; D gene uncertain. The source of this sequence is an adult in good health. Sequenced material: peripheral blood, taken on day 0 of AZD1222 vaccination. The CDR3 DNA is TGTGCCAGCAGCCTCAAGGAATACGAGCAGTACTTC. Translation: CASSLKEYEQYF.